This T cell receptor (beta chain) emerged from a study of cytomegalovirus exposure and HLA in healthy donors. The wider study: Inside one of the first data releases sat around 80 million unique TCRs taken from HLA-typed donors.

Study conclusions and caveats: Previous analysis showed most TCR beta V segments were productive about 87% or about 30% of the time. An analysis was carried out at a later point. It showed that HLA-associated TCR beta chains were more clonally expanded than equally common non-associated chains.

The PCR made use of 60 Vbeta and 13 Jbeta primers. The repertoire was sequenced with immunoSEQ multiplex PCR; TCRdb's copy has only in-frame clones and lacks some. The sample consists of about 180,000 clones, 60% to 85% of them appearing once. Unrecorded immune exposure was likely among donors, who were nominally healthy when sampled. Turning to this clone: Antigen: not known.

Trimming removed 7 bases at V and 1 base at J, with 14 bases between. CDR1 and CDR2 from the germline V gene are SGDLS and YYNGEE. CDR3 length: 14 amino acids. Specimen: PBMCs. The TCR was taken from a man aged 35-49 years in good health and CMV-seronegative. The V and J genes are TRBV9 and TRBJ1-1, with D unresolved. Here the CDR3 reads CASGFSGRNTEAFF. CDR3 DNA sequence: TGTGCCAGCGGGTTTTCGGGAAGGAACACTGAAGCTTTCTTT. The full variable domain, its missing parts supplied by reference TRBV9 and TRBJ1-1, is DSGVTQTPKHLITATGQRVTLRCSPRSGDLSVYWYQQSLDQGLQFLIQYYNGEERAKGNILERFSAQQFPDLHSELNLSSLELGDSALYFCASGFSGRNTEAFFGQGTRLTVV.